This T cell receptor beta chain comes out of a study of cytomegalovirus exposure and HLA in healthy donors. PCR employed 60 Vbeta and 13 Jbeta primers. The protocol was immunoSEQ multiplex PCR, while the TCRdb copy is restricted to in-frame clones and leaves out a portion. The sample holds some 150,000 clones, roughly 78% seen once. This clone was counted a single time. Antigen: not known. Study-level findings and limits: The study listed approximately 160 cytomegalovirus-associated TCR beta chains.

This CDR3 has 16 amino acids. V shed 6 bases, J shed 0 bases, and the junction held 8 bases outside the gene matches. Germline CDR1 and CDR2: SNHLY and FYNNEI. The sequenced sample was PBMCs. The chain recombines TRBV2 with TRBJ2-4; the match to TRBD1 covers 7 bases. This clonotype was obtained from a man between 18 and 35 years old in good health and CMV-seropositive. The CDR3, as DNA: TGTGCCAGCAGGAGGGGGACAGCTAGAGCCAAAAACATTCAGTACTTC. Residues: CASRRGTARAKNIQYF.